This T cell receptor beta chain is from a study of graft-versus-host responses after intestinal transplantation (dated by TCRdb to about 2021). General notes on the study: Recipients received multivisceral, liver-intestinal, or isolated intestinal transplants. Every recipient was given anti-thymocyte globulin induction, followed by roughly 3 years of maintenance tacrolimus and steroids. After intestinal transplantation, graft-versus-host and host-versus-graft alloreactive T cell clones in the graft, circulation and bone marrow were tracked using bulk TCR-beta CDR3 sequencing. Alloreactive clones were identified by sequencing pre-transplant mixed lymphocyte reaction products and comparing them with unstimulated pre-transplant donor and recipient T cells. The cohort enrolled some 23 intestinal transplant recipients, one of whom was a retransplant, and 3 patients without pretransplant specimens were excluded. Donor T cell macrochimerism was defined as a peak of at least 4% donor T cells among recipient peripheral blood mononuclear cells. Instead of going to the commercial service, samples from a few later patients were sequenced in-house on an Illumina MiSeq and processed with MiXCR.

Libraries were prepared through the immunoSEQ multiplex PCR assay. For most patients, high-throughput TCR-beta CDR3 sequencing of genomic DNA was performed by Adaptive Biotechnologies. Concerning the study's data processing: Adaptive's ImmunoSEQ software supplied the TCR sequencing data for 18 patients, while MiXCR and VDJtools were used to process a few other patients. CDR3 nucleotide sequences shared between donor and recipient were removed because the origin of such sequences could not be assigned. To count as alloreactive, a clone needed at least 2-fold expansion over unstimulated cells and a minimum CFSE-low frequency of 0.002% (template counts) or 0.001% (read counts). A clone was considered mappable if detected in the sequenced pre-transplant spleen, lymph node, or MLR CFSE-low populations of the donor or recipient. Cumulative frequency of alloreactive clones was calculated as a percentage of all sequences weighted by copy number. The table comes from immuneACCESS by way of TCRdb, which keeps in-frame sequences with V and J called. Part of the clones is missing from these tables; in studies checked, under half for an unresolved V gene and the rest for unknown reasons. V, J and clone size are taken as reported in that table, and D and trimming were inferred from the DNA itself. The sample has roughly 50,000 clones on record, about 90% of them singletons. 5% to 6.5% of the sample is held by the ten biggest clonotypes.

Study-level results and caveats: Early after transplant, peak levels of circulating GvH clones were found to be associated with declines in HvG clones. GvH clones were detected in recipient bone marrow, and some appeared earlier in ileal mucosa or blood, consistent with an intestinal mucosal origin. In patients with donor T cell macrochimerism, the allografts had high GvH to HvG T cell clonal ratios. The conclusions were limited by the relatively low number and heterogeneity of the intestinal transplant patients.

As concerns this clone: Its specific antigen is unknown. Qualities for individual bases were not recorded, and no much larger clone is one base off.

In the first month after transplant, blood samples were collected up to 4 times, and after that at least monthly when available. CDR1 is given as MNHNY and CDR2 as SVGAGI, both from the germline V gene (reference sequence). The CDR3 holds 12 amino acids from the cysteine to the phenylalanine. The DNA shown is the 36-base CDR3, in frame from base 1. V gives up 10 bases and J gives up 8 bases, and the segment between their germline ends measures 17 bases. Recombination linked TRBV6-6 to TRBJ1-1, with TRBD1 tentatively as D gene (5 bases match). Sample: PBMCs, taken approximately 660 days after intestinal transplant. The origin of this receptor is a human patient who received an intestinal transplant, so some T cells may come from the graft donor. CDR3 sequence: CATKTGPAEAFF. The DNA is TGTGCCACCAAAACAGGCCCCGCAGAAGCTTTCTTT.